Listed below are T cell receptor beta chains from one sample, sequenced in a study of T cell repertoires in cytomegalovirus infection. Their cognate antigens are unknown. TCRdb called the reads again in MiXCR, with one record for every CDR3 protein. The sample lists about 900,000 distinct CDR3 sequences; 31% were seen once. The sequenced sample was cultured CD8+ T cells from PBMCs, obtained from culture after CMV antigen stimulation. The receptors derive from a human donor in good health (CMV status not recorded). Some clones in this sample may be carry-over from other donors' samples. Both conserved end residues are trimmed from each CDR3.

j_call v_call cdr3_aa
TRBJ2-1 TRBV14 ASSQHTGAEQF
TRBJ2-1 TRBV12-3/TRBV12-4 ASRATSGGSKYNEQF
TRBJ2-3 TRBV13 ASTEGGRDTQY
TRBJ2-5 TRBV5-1 ASSILAGTKETQY
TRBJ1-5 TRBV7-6 ASSPTGCQPQH
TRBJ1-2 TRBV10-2 ASSEIISGGSYGYT
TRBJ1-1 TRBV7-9 ASSLVGTGFTEAF
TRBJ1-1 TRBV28 ASRPIPVLLGTEAF
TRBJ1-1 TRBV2 ASEGNTEAF
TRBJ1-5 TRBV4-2 ASSPERGNSNQPQH
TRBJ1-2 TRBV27 ASSSADRGHGYT
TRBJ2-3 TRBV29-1 SVDERGPSTDTQY
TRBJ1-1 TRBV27 ASSSPAYVNTEAF
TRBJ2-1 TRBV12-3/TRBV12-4 ASRVLAGVDGSSYNEQF
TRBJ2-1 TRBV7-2 ASSLEDRYYNEQF
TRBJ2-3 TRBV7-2 ASSLELAGGGMTQY
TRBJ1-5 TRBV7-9 ASSAYGWDSNQPQH
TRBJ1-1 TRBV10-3 AISVWSGTGVGTEAF
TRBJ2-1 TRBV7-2 ASSRTSGGFDEQF
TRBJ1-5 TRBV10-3 AISEQYNQPQH
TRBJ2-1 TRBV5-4 ASSHRDRAYNEQF
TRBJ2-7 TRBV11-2 ASSLEVTYEQY
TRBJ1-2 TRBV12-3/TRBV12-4 ASSPYSGENRYRGYT
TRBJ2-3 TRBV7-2 ASSLTGGRTDTQY
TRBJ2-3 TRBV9 ASSANSGGATDTQY
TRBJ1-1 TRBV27 ASSLWSTGITEAF
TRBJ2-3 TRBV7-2 ASSLHGGFGDTQY
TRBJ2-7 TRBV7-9 ASSSGLAGIYEQY
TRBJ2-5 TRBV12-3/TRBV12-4 ASSLSGGSQETQY
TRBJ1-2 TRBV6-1 ASSEGTRRGYT
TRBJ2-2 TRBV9 ASSAGTPNTGELF
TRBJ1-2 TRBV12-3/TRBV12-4 ASSPERGGYYGYT
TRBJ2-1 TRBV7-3 ASTPTGSSYNEQF
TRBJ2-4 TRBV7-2 ASSRLAGGPAKNIQY
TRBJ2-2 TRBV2 ASLRGSGELF
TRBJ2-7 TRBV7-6 VSSGGTGGSYEQY